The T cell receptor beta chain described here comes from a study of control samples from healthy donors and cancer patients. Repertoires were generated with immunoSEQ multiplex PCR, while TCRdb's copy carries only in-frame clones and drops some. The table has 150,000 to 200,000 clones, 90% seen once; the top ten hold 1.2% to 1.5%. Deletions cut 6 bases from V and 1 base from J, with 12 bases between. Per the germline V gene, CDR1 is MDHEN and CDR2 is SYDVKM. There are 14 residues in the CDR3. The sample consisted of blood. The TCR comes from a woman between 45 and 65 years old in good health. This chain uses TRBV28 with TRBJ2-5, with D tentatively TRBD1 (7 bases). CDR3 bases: TGTGCCAGCAGAGGGGGCGGGATCCAAGAGACCCAGTACTTC. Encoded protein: CASRGGGIQETQYF.